This TCR beta chain was captured by sequencing in a study of CD8 T cells in ankylosing spondylitis. Unmatched junction bases numbered 16, after V lost 1 base and J lost 6 bases. Germline lookup yields CDR1 KGHSH and CDR2 LQKENI. This CDR3 region has 18 residues. As for this clonotype: Antigen unknown.

A single record per CDR3 protein comes from TCRdb applying MiXCR to the 5' RACE reads. This sample carries more than 150,000 distinct CDR3 sequences, more than 10% of them seen once, and the ten largest clones take approximately 16%. General study findings and limits: Relatively rare in peripheral blood, disease-linked clones were also CD8+. Characteristic, it appeared, of ankylosing spondylitis blood was a TCR beta motif of about eight highly homologous variants.

Sequencing was done on a sample of blood, either unsorted or a sorted T cell fraction (not recorded which). This clonotype was sampled from a male donor with ankylosing spondylitis or in good health (not recorded which). V and J are TRBV18 and TRBJ2-3; TRBD1 matches 7 bases. CDR3 sequence (DNA): TGTGCCAGCTCACCACAAACGCTAACCGGGACAGCGTCTGATACGCAGTATTTT. It specifies CASSPQTLTGTASDTQYF. Full variable domain (missing parts from reference TRBV18 and TRBJ2-3): NAGVMQNPRHLVRRRGQEARLRCSPMKGHSHVYWYRQLPEEGLKFMVYLQKENIIDESGMPKERFSAEFPKEGPSILRIQQVVRGDSAAYFCASSPQTLTGTASDTQYFGPGTRLTVL.